The 21 T cell receptor beta chains below were found in one sample sequenced in a study of post-analysis software for immune sequencing data. Study-wide results and caveats: Controls had lower frequencies than patients of five or six TRBV segments, which included TRBV5-6, TRBV5-1 and TRBV20-1.

These TCRs' antigens remain unknown. Sequencing libraries made from TCR beta cDNA carried unique molecular identifiers. TCRdb called the PCR reads again in MiXCR, with one record for every CDR3 protein. The profile covers 750,000 to 900,000 distinct CDR3 sequences, with under 60% appearing a single time and over 4.5% taken by the ten largest. Sequenced input: blood. Every receptor here comes from a girl between 10 and 17 years old with multiple sclerosis.

The chain has TRBV7-9 and TRBJ1-6; D not resolved. Trimming left V 1 base short and J 8 bases short, with 6 bases between. The germline gives CDR1 SEHNR, CDR2 FQNEAQ (reference sequence). CDR3 length equals 13 residues. CDR3 nucleotides: TGTGCCAGCAGCTTAGATCGGGATTCACCCCTCCACTTT. It translates to CASSLDRDSPLHF.

This clonotype was counted a few times. Sequence at one end of the junction differs from germline and may be a read error. This chain connects TRBV5-1 to TRBJ1-4, with a tentative D call TRBD1 (5 bases). The CDR3 sequence is 15 residues long. Germline V gives CDR1 SGHRS, CDR2 YFSETQ. The CDR3 loop is CASSQSGVGDEKRFF. The CDR3 DNA reads as TGCGCCAGCAGCCAGTCGGGGGTCGGGGATGAAAAACGGTTTTTT.

This clonotype has a handful of counts. The chain combines TRBV29-1 with TRBJ2-7; TRBD1 aligns across 9 bases. Germline CDR1 is SQVTM and CDR2 is ANQGSEA. V trimming: 5 bases; J trimming: 3 bases; junction bases outside the gene matches: 2. This CDR3 has 12 amino acids. CDR3 protein: CSVKGQGYEQYF. For the CDR3, the DNA is TGCAGCGTTAAGGGACAGGGCTACGAGCAGTACTTC.

The gene calls are TRBV7-2 and TRBJ2-3; a possible D gene is TRBD1 (5 bases). The ends were cut back, 6 bases at V and 1 base at J, with 14 bases in the middle. The length of the CDR3 is 15 residues. CDR1 SGHTA and CDR2 FQGNSA come from the germline V gene. As DNA, the CDR3 is TGTGCCAGCAGGCAAGGGGCGGTGGGCACAGATACGCAGTATTTT. It specifies CASRQGAVGTDTQYF.

Of note for this clonotype: The junction departs from the called germline gene at one end, perhaps through a read error. The J gene is TRBJ2-1, the V gene TRBV6-5; TRBD2 agrees at 13 bases. Germline V CDR1 and CDR2: MNHEY, SVGAGI. This CDR3 comprises 17 residues. CDR3 DNA: TGTGCCAGCAGTTACTCGACTAGCGGGAGGCTTGGCAATAAGCAGTTCTTC. Its protein product is CASSYSTSGRLGNKQFF.

This clonotype has only a few counts. The chain employs TRBV5-6 and TRBJ2-7; 10 nucleotides agree with TRBD1. With 3 bases clipped from V and 2 bases from J, the junction kept 8 bases outside the gene matches. CDR1 SGHDT and CDR2 YYEEEE come from the germline V gene. The CDR3 runs 16 residues. The CDR3 DNA is TGTGCCAGCAGCTCAGACCCAGGACAGGGGGCCTACGAGCAGTACTTC. Its translation is CASSSDPGQGAYEQYF.

Only a few counts were recorded for this clonotype. The chain is built from TRBV5-1 and TRBJ2-5; D not resolved. Germline V CDR1 and CDR2: SGHRS, YFSETQ. The length of the CDR3 is 12 residues. The V and J ends lost 5 bases and 2 bases respectively, with 7 bases between them. CDR3 amino acids: CASRTSQETQYF. The CDR3 DNA sequence: TGCGCCAGCAGGACTTCACAAGAGACCCAGTACTTC.

The chain combines TRBV6-5 with TRBJ2-7; TRBD2 matches at 15 bases. The CDR3 extends over 19 amino acids. Germline loops: CDR1 MNHEY, CDR2 SVGAGI. V shed 0 bases, J shed 0 bases, and the junction held 6 bases outside the gene matches. CDR3 protein: CASSYSMGLAGGPSYEQYF. The CDR3 nucleotides are TGTGCCAGCAGTTACTCGATGGGACTAGCGGGAGGCCCCTCCTACGAGCAGTACTTC.

The chain couples TRBV6-2 or TRBV6-3 to TRBJ2-1; no clear D gene. The J call could be wrong; TRBJ2-7 is a better fit for the DNA end. This CDR3 is 16 amino acids long. Germline V lookup: CDR1 MNHEY, CDR2 SVGEGT. The CDR3 region is CASSYSWAAGSYEQYF. Written as DNA, the CDR3 is TGTGCCAGCAGTTACTCGTGGGCCGCAGGTAGCTACGAGCAGTACTTC.

Only a few counts were recorded for this clonotype. The V gene is TRBV27, the J gene TRBJ1-2; no clear D gene. Germline loops: CDR1 MNHEY, CDR2 SMNVEV (reference sequence). Deletions cut 5 bases from V and 8 bases from J, with 15 bases between. The CDR3 length is 13 residues. The CDR3 DNA reads TGTGCCAGCAGTCCCCTAGGGAATGGGGGCTACACCTTC. It codes for CASSPLGNGGYTF.

The rearrangement joins TRBV6-5 to TRBJ2-3, with a weak D call TRBD2 (6 bases). The CDR3 is made up of 15 amino acids. The V and J ends lost 3 bases and 2 bases respectively, with 12 bases between them. Germline V gene sequence: CDR1 MNHEY, CDR2 SVGAGI. In DNA, the CDR3 is TGTGCCAGCAGTTATACCGGGAGCCCCACAGATACGCAGTATTTT. Translation: CASSYTGSPTDTQYF.

The rearrangement joins TRBV20-1 to TRBJ2-3, with a possible D match to TRBD1 (5 bases). Trimming stripped 6 bases from V and 4 bases from J, with 17 bases between. Germline CDR1 reads DFQATT; CDR2 reads SNEGSKA (reference sequence). This CDR3 comprises 14 residues. The DNA of the CDR3 is TGCAGTGCACCTTGGACATTTAGGGCAGATACGCAGTATTTT. It codes for CSAPWTFRADTQYF.

This chain connects TRBV5-5 to TRBJ2-7; tentative D call: TRBD1 (6 bases). Trimming took 0 bases from V and 0 from J, leaving 16 bases between them. Germline V CDR1 and CDR2: SGHKS, YYEKEE (reference sequence). The CDR3 covers 17 residues. CDR3 in amino acids: CASSLEGHSPSSYEQYF. The CDR3 nucleotides read TGTGCCAGCAGCTTGGAGGGACATTCGCCGAGCTCCTACGAGCAGTACTTC.

The chain employs TRBV4-3 and TRBJ1-2; D gene ambiguous. V was pared by 5 bases and J by 8 bases, with 15 bases between. Germline CDR1 reads LGHNA; CDR2 reads YSLEER. The CDR3 is 13 residues long. CDR3: CASSVDSARGYTF. DNA for the CDR3: TGCGCCAGCAGCGTGGACTCAGCCAGAGGCTACACCTTC.

The count of this clonotype is one. V and J are TRBV5-1 and TRBJ1-4; TRBD1 agrees at 9 bases. After removal of 2 bases from V and 1 base from J, the junction contained 3 bases not matched to a gene. Germline loops: CDR1 SGHRS, CDR2 YFSETQ. This CDR3 comprises 16 residues. The CDR3 DNA reads as TGCGCCAGCAGCTTAGGACAGGGGAGAACTAATGAAAAACTGTTTTTT. Protein product: CASSLGQGRTNEKLFF.

In this sample, this clonotype turned up a few times. The rearrangement links TRBV4-3 to TRBJ2-5; the D is unclear. The CDR3 has 14 residues. Deletions cut 0 bases from V and 3 bases from J, with 8 bases between. CDR1 LGHNA and CDR2 YSLEER come from the germline V gene. This chain's CDR3 is CASSQDPREETQYF. As DNA, the CDR3 is TGCGCCAGCAGCCAAGATCCCCGGGAAGAGACCCAGTACTTC.

This chain uses TRBV2 with TRBJ1-5; D remains ambiguous. The V end lost 0 bases, the J end lost 3 bases, and 0 bases lay between the germline ends. CDR1 is SNHLY and CDR2 is FYNNEI in the germline V gene. CDR3 length equals 12 residues. In nucleotides, the CDR3 is TGTGCCAGCAGTGAAGCCAATCAGCCCCAGCATTTT. Protein sequence: CASSEANQPQHF.

The chain links TRBV28 to TRBJ1-5, with 9 bases matching TRBD1. V gave up 4 bases and J gave up 5 bases; unmatched junction bases: 3. CDR3 size: 14 residues. Germline V gene data show CDR1 as MDHEN and CDR2 as SYDVKM. CDR3 coding DNA: TGTGCCAGCAGTTCGACAGGGGGAGATCAGCCCCAGCATTTT. Translation gives CASSSTGGDQPQHF.

Only a few counts were recorded for this clonotype. The J gene is TRBJ2-7, the V gene TRBV7-2; 8 bases fit TRBD1. From germline, CDR1 is SGHTA and CDR2 FQGNSA. V was clipped by 3 bases and J by 6 bases; unmatched bases: 1. This CDR3 comprises 12 residues. The chain's CDR3 is CASSFDRGEQYF. The CDR3 region has the DNA TGTGCCAGCAGCTTCGACAGGGGCGAGCAGTACTTC.

The chain joins TRBV20-1 to TRBJ2-7; D is perhaps TRBD2 (5 bases). The germline gives CDR1 DFQATT, CDR2 SNEGSKA (reference sequence). Trimming pared 0 bases from V and 2 bases from J, leaving 8 bases between. The CDR3 is made up of 13 amino acids. CDR3 sequence (DNA): TGCAGTGCTAGAGATCCGGGGACCTACGAGCAGTACTTC. Its translation: CSARDPGTYEQYF.

This chain connects TRBV13 to TRBJ2-1; 9 bases are a match to TRBD1. V trimming: 7 bases; J trimming: 4 bases; junction bases outside the gene matches: 11. The CDR3 runs 16 residues. Germline CDR1 PRHDT, CDR2 FYEKMQ (reference sequence). The CDR3 loop reads CASNSRDRDFYNEQFF. The CDR3 DNA reads as TGTGCCAGCAACTCACGGGACAGGGACTTTTACAATGAGCAGTTCTTC.